The 26 T cell receptor beta chains reported below all come from one sample, sequenced in a study of blood T cell repertoires in COVID-19. Using immunoSEQ multiplex PCR, the repertoire was profiled, and TCRdb retains in-frame clones only, with some absent. This table holds 200,000 to 250,000 clones, around nine tenths found once. The sequencing sample was made of peripheral blood. These receptors originate from a woman aged 70-85 years with active or convalescent COVID-19.

The gene calls are TRBV5-1 and TRBJ1-1; D call uncertain. The CDR3 totals 14 residues. Germline-derived CDR1 and CDR2 are SGHRS and YFSETQ. Trimming stripped 2 bases from V and 3 bases from J, with 11 bases between. CDR3 DNA sequence: TGCGCCAGCAGCTTCGATAAACGGGACACTGAAGCTTTCTTT. Amino acid sequence: CASSFDKRDTEAFF.

V usage is TRBV9 and J usage is TRBJ1-1, with D maybe TRBD1 (5 bases). This CDR3 is built from 15 residues. Trimming removed 2 bases at V and 1 base at J, with 12 bases between. The germline V gene has CDR1 SGDLS and CDR2 YYNGEE. The CDR3 DNA follows: TGTGCCAGCAGCGTCGACGGGACTCGGAACACTGAAGCTTTCTTT. Its translation: CASSVDGTRNTEAFF.

The chain employs TRBV19 and TRBJ1-2; D possibly corresponds to TRBD1 (6 bases). The V end was cut by 3 bases, the J end by 8 bases, with 19 bases between. Germline V gives CDR1 LNHDA, CDR2 SQIVND (reference sequence). The CDR3 spans 15 residues. CDR3 loop: CASSILTGFPEGYTF. CDR3 coding DNA: TGTGCCAGTAGTATCCTGACAGGCTTCCCTGAGGGCTACACCTTC.

The J gene is TRBJ1-4, the V gene TRBV10-2, with 8 bases fitting TRBD1. J lost 3 bases, V lost 3 bases, and 15 bases had no gene match. The CDR3 runs to 19 residues. CDR1 WSHSY and CDR2 SAAADI come from the germline V gene. The CDR3 here is CASSDFDRGHPLSNEKLFF. Written as DNA, the CDR3 is TGCGCCAGCAGTGATTTCGACAGGGGCCATCCCTTATCTAATGAAAAACTGTTTTTT.

The chain joins TRBV7-2 to TRBJ2-3, with TRBD2 as a possible D gene (7 bases). The CDR3 is 16 amino acids. Trimming removed 4 bases at V and 6 bases at J, with 20 bases between. Germline lookup yields CDR1 SGHTA and CDR2 FQGNSA. In DNA form, the CDR3 reads TGTGCCAGCAGCTCCCTGGCGGGGGCCCCCGGGGATACGCAGTATTTT. It encodes CASSSLAGAPGDTQYF.

The chain uses TRBV4-2 and TRBJ2-7; tentatively, D is TRBD1 (5 bases). V dropped 0 bases and J dropped 3 bases, with 36 bases sitting between them. The CDR3 runs 23 residues. Germline V CDR1 and CDR2: LGHNA, YNFKEQ. This CDR3 is CASSQEGLGASVPPSQWIYEQYF. The CDR3 DNA is TGTGCCAGCAGCCAAGAGGGGCTAGGTGCGTCGGTACCTCCATCACAATGGATCTACGAGCAGTACTTC.

V gene TRBV19 combines with J gene TRBJ1-2, with D maybe TRBD1 (6 bases). Germline values: CDR1 LNHDA, CDR2 SQIVND (reference sequence). The CDR3 runs 12 residues. The V end lost 7 bases, the J end lost 5 bases, and 11 bases lay between the germline ends. In DNA, the CDR3 is TGTGCCAGTATCGGACAGAGTTATGGCTACACCTTC. This sequence encodes CASIGQSYGYTF.

This chain connects TRBV7-9 to TRBJ2-6; D is ambiguous. CDR3 size: 15 residues. Germline CDR1 and CDR2: SEHNR and FQNEAQ (reference sequence). Deletions cut 2 bases from V and 1 base from J, with 6 bases between. The CDR3 sequence: CASSLRMSGANVLTF. The CDR3, as DNA: TGTGCCAGCAGCTTACGTATGTCTGGGGCCAACGTCCTGACTTTC. The full variable domain, rest sourced from reference TRBV7-9 and TRBJ2-6, is DTGVSQNPRHKITKRGQNVTFRCDPISEHNRLYWYRQTLGQGPEFLTYFQNEAQLEKSRLLSDRFSAERPKGSFSTLEIQRTEQGDSAMYLCASSLRMSGANVLTFGAGSRLTVL.

This clone was observed a handful of times. The rearrangement links TRBV7-5 to TRBJ1-5. TRBV7-5 corresponds to a pseudogene. This CDR3 comprises 15 residues. The CDR3 region has the DNA TGTGCCAGAAGCTCCATACGGGAATTCAATCAGCCCCAGCATTTT. Translated, it gives CARSSIREFNQPQHF.

The chain links TRBV18 to TRBJ2-5; D is possibly TRBD2 (5 bases). The germline V and J ends were trimmed by 3 bases and 1 base, with 21 bases remaining between them. The length of the CDR3 is 18 residues. Germline V gene data show CDR1 as KGHSH and CDR2 as LQKENI. CDR3 DNA: TGTGCCAGCTCACCGAACACATTCGTCGAGGGCCTCCAAGAGACCCAGTACTTC. Its translation is CASSPNTFVEGLQETQYF.

This chain's CDR3 is CASSPLGVERGASYEQYF. CDR3 nucleotide sequence: TGTGCCAGCTCACCGCTCGGCGTAGAGCGGGGGGCTTCCTACGAGCAGTACTTC. The rearrangement links TRBV18 to TRBJ2-7, with TRBD2 matching 9 bases. Unmatched junction bases numbered 13, after V lost 3 bases and J lost 1 base. CDR1 is KGHSH, CDR2 LQKENI, per germline. The CDR3 contains 18 residues.

CDR3 nucleotide sequence: TGTGCCAGCAGCTTAGTGAGGACAGGGGGTTTTGGCTACACCTTC. Translated, it gives CASSLVRTGGFGYTF. V is TRBV7-6 and J is TRBJ1-2, with TRBD1 identical over 10 bases. The length of the CDR3 is 15 residues. The V and J ends lost 1 base and 7 bases, in that order; junction bases with no gene match: 6. Germline V gene data show CDR1 as SGHVS and CDR2 as FNYEAQ. Filled out from reference TRBV7-6 and TRBJ1-2, the complete variable domain reads GAGVSQSPRYKVTKRGQDVALRCDPISGHVSLYWYRQALGQGPEFLTYFNYEAQQDKSGLPNDRFSAERPEGSISTLTIQRTEQRDSAMYRCASSLVRTGGFGYTFGSGTRLTVV.

This chain links TRBV24-1 with TRBJ2-5; 9 nucleotides agree with TRBD1. Germline V gene sequence: CDR1 KGHDR, CDR2 SFDVKD. Trimming removed 3 bases from V and 1 base from J; junction bases left unmatched: 2. The CDR3 loop spans 15 amino acids. CDR3 DNA sequence: TGTGCCACCAGTGATAACAGGGGGCGCCAAGAGACCCAGTACTTC. Translated, it gives CATSDNRGRQETQYF.

This chain uses TRBV7-2 with TRBJ2-2, with D possibly matching TRBD1 (6 bases). V was pared by 7 bases and J by 0 bases, with 12 bases between. CDR1 SGHTA and CDR2 FQGNSA come from the germline V gene. The CDR3 extends over 15 amino acids. CDR3 sequence (DNA): TGTGCCAGCAACTTGGGACACCCGAACACCGGGGAGCTGTTTTTT. Translation gives CASNLGHPNTGELFF.

CDR3 nucleotides: TGCAGTGCTAGTTCCCTAGGGCGGGGTACAGATACGCAGTATTTT. As protein: CSASSLGRGTDTQYF. The V and J genes are TRBV20-1 and TRBJ2-3, with D possibly matching TRBD2 (6 bases). CDR1 is DFQATT and CDR2 is SNEGSKA in the germline V gene (reference sequence). The CDR3 totals 15 residues. The V end was cut by 3 bases, the J end by 3 bases, with 16 bases between.

The chain joins TRBV29-1 to TRBJ1-1; D might be TRBD1 (6 bases). The length of the CDR3 is 12 residues. Trimming took off 6 bases at V and 8 bases at J, with 16 bases between the two ends. Germline values: CDR1 SQVTM, CDR2 ANQGSEA. This CDR3 is CSVLRGPREAFF. CDR3 sequence (DNA): TGCAGCGTGCTCAGGGGTCCGCGGGAAGCTTTCTTT. The complete variable domain, with remaining parts taken from reference TRBV29-1 and TRBJ1-1, reads SAVISQKPSRDICQRGTSLTIQCQVDSQVTMMFWYRQQPGQSLTLIATANQGSEATYESGFVIDKFPISRPNLTFSTLTVSNMSPEDSSIYLCSVLRGPREAFFGQGTRLTVV.

This chain links TRBV6-1 with TRBJ2-7; TRBD2 agrees at 7 bases. The CDR3 runs 12 residues. CDR1 and CDR2 from the germline V gene are MNHNS and SASEGT. The V and J ends lost 3 bases and 9 bases, in that order; junction bases with no gene match: 5. The CDR3 region is CASSDGGSAQYF. In nucleotides, the CDR3 is TGTGCCAGCAGTGACGGGGGGAGTGCGCAGTACTTC.

The V call is TRBV24-1, the J call TRBJ1-2; a possible D gene is TRBD1 (6 bases). Trimming left V 7 bases short and J 8 bases short, with 10 bases between. Germline V CDR1 and CDR2: KGHDR, SFDVKD. This CDR3 is built from 11 residues. The DNA of the CDR3 is TGTGCCACCAGCCCAGGGGTCGGCTACACCTTC. Protein product: CATSPGVGYTF.

The chain carries TRBV19 and TRBJ1-4; D not certain. The V gene lost 5 bases and the J gene lost 4 bases, with 14 bases spanning the gap. The CDR3 covers 15 residues. Germline V gives CDR1 LNHDA, CDR2 SQIVND (reference sequence). CDR3 sequence (DNA): TGTGCCAGTAGTTTCCCCCAGGTCGGTAATGAAAAACTGTTTTTT. Amino acids: CASSFPQVGNEKLFF.

This clone has only one observation. This chain joins TRBV4-3 and TRBJ2-7; the match to TRBD2 covers 7 bases. From germline, CDR1 is LGHNA and CDR2 YSLEER. Unmatched junction bases numbered 6, after V lost 0 bases and J lost 4 bases. CDR3 length: 15 residues. CDR3 region: CASSQDPGGGYEQYF. CDR3 coding DNA: TGCGCCAGCAGCCAAGATCCGGGAGGAGGTTACGAGCAGTACTTC.

This rearrangement joins TRBV15 to TRBJ1-1; no definite D call. V was pared by 0 bases and J by 11 bases, with 7 bases between. CDR3 size: 11 residues. Germline V gives CDR1 LNHNV, CDR2 YYDKDF (reference sequence). The CDR3 loop is CATSRDMAAFF. The CDR3 nucleotides read TGTGCCACCAGCAGAGATATGGCCGCTTTCTTT.

J is TRBJ2-3 and V is TRBV20-1; D perhaps matches TRBD2 (5 bases). Germline V gives CDR1 DFQATT, CDR2 SNEGSKA (reference sequence). The CDR3 is 14 amino acids. The V gene lost 3 bases and the J gene lost 2 bases, with 12 bases spanning the gap. CDR3 coding DNA: TGCAGTGCTAGTGGCGGGCAGCACACAGATACGCAGTATTTT. Translation gives CSASGGQHTDTQYF.

The genes are TRBV9 and TRBJ2-5; a possible D gene is TRBD1 (6 bases). Looked up from germline, CDR1 is SGDLS and CDR2 is YYNGEE. The CDR3 runs 13 residues. The V end was cut by 1 base, the J end by 4 bases, with 8 bases between. CDR3 sequence (DNA): TGTGCCAGCAGCGTAACACAGGGAGAGACCCAGTACTTC. This codes for CASSVTQGETQYF.

The rearrangement joins TRBV29-1 to TRBJ1-1; a possible D gene is TRBD1 (5 bases). The V end was cut by 7 bases, the J end by 7 bases, with 10 bases between. There are 10 residues in the CDR3. Germline assignment: CDR1 SQVTM and CDR2 ANQGSEA. DNA of the CDR3: TGCAGCGCCTACCAGGGTGAAGCTTTCTTT. Residues: CSAYQGEAFF.

The rearrangement joins TRBV2 to TRBJ1-5, with no clear D. The germline V and J ends were trimmed by 5 bases and 0 bases, with 8 bases remaining between them. Germline CDR1 is SNHLY and CDR2 is FYNNEI. This CDR3 has 14 residues. CDR3 loop: CASSSGVSNQPQHF. DNA for the CDR3: TGTGCCAGCAGTTCGGGAGTTAGCAATCAGCCCCAGCATTTT.

V and J are TRBV9 and TRBJ1-3, with a tentative D call TRBD1 (5 bases). This CDR3 is built from 14 residues. The V end lost 4 bases, the J end lost 4 bases, and 12 bases lay between the germline ends. Germline CDR1 is SGDLS and CDR2 is YYNGEE. The CDR3 loop reads CASSLSRVGNTIYF. The DNA of the CDR3 is TGTGCCAGCAGCCTGTCCAGGGTGGGAAACACCATATATTTT. Filled out from reference TRBV9 and TRBJ1-3, the complete variable domain reads DSGVTQTPKHLITATGQRVTLRCSPRSGDLSVYWYQQSLDQGLQFLIQYYNGEERAKGNILERFSAQQFPDLHSELNLSSLELGDSALYFCASSLSRVGNTIYFGEGSWLTVV.